The 22 T cell receptor beta chains listed next were all sequenced from one sample in a study of Ad26.COV2.S vaccination and SARS-CoV-2 variants. The treatment was: about 20 received Ad26.COV2.S at low or high dose, single or two shots; about 5 received placebo; per-sample allocation not given. Sampling was performed 63 days after the first vaccine or placebo injection. This table comes from immunoSEQ multiplex PCR, and its TCRdb copy is limited to in-frame clones, with some not included. The data hold around 450,000 clones, with roughly nine tenths observed a single time. This specimen consisted of peripheral blood, obtained in a trial of Ad26.COV2.S vaccine versus placebo. Receptors were obtained from a person aged 18-60 years who received the Ad26.COV2.S COVID-19 vaccine or a placebo.

With regard to this clone: Without the conserved terminal phenylalanine or tryptophan, this CDR3 likely stems from a read error. The limits of the CDR3 on the DNA are not certain, so only TCRdb's listed CDR3 is given. The chain's CDR3 is CAIKSGRAPHL. The V call is TRBV6-5, the J call TRBJ1-2. The CDR3 is 11 residues long, ends included. CDR1 is MNHEY and CDR2 is SVGAGI in the germline V gene.

The chain uses TRBV21-1 and TRBJ2-5; the D call of TRBD2 is as the table states it, not checked on the DNA. TRBV21-1 counts as a pseudogene. CDR3 length: 17 amino acids. The DNA of the CDR3 is TGTGCCAGCAGCCCAAATGTCATGGCGGGGTCCCAAGAGACCCAGTACTTC. Translated, it gives CASSPNVMAGSQETQYF.

The chain carries TRBV11-2 and TRBJ2-1, with D tentatively TRBD2 (5 bases). CDR1 and CDR2 (germline): SGHAT, FQNNGV. The CDR3 totals 11 residues. CDR3 in DNA: TGTGCGAGCGGATCCTACAATGAGCAGTTCTTC. It encodes CASGSYNEQFF. Variable domain in full (rest from reference TRBV11-2 and TRBJ2-1): EAGVAQSPRYKIIEKRQSVAFWCNPISGHATLYWYQQILGQGPKLLIQFQNNGVVDDSQLPKDRFSAERLKGVDSTLKIQPAKLEDSAVYLCASGSYNEQFFGPGTRLTVL.

The rearrangement joins TRBV3-1 (or the pseudogene TRBV3-2) to TRBJ2-3; no reliable D call. The CDR3 spans 16 residues. Trimming removed 0 bases at V and 0 bases at J, with 10 bases between. Germline lookup yields CDR1 LGHDT and CDR2 YNNKEL (reference sequence). CDR3 sequence: CASSQDRRPSTDTQYF. Written as DNA, the CDR3 is TGTGCCAGCAGCCAAGATAGGCGGCCTAGCACAGATACGCAGTATTTT.

The chain is built from TRBV30 and TRBJ2-7; 7 nucleotides line up with TRBD1. Germline CDR1 reads GTSNPN; CDR2 reads SVGIG (reference sequence). The CDR3 length is 12 residues. V was pared by 5 bases and J by 4 bases, with 5 bases of the junction left unmatched. The CDR3 loop reads CAWGRGWYEQYF. The CDR3 nucleotides read TGTGCCTGGGGCAGGGGGTGGTACGAGCAGTACTTC.

The V call is TRBV7-9, the J call TRBJ2-5; 7 positions match TRBD1. Trimming cost V 5 bases and J 5 bases; bases outside gene matches: 8. The CDR3 contains 14 residues. CDR1 SEHNR and CDR2 FQNEAQ come from the germline V gene (reference sequence). The CDR3 region has the DNA TGTGCCAGCAGCCCACGACAGGGTCAGGAGACCCAGTACTTC. Its translation: CASSPRQGQETQYF.

As regards this clone: A junction end diverges from the germline sequence, so it may reflect a read error. The J gene is TRBJ1-6, the V gene TRBV5-5; D is undetermined. Germline values: CDR1 SGHKS, CDR2 YYEKEE (reference sequence). The CDR3 has 16 residues. This CDR3 reads CASRLGGSSYNSPLHF. CDR3 coding DNA: TGTGCCAGCAGGTTGGGAGGAAGCTCCTATAATTCACCCCTCCACTTT.

This chain joins TRBV5-1 and TRBJ1-5, with D perhaps matching TRBD1 (5 bases). V was clipped by 4 bases and J by 5 bases, with 10 bases between them. The CDR3 sequence is 13 residues long. The germline CDR1 and CDR2 sequences are SGHRS and YFSETQ. The CDR3: CASSLGPDQPQHF. CDR3 in DNA: TGCGCCAGCAGCCTGGGACCTGATCAGCCCCAGCATTTT. The entire variable domain, with the rest obtained from reference TRBV5-1 and TRBJ1-5, is as follows: KAGVTQTPRYLIKTRGQQVTLSCSPISGHRSVSWYQQTPGQGLQFLFEYFSETQRNKGNFPGRFSGRQFSNSRSEMNVSTLELGDSALYLCASSLGPDQPQHFGDGTRLSIL.

The V call is TRBV19, the J call TRBJ2-7; D is undetermined. Trimming took 6 bases from V and 1 from J, leaving 16 bases between them. The CDR3 spans 15 residues. The germline V gene encodes CDR1 LNHDA and CDR2 SQIVND (reference sequence). The CDR3 sequence is CASRAQDGFSYEQYF. The CDR3 bases are TGTGCCAGTAGGGCCCAGGACGGATTTTCCTACGAGCAGTACTTC.

The chain is built from TRBV19 and TRBJ1-5; 8 bases map to TRBD1. J gave up 6 bases and V 0 bases, and 4 bases lay outside the gene matches. This CDR3 is 15 amino acids long. Per the germline V gene, CDR1 is LNHDA and CDR2 is SQIVND (reference sequence). The DNA for the CDR3 is TGTGCCAGTAGTATAGAGACAGGGGTGGTTCAGCCCCAGCATTTT. As protein: CASSIETGVVQPQHF. The entire variable domain, with the rest obtained from reference TRBV19 and TRBJ1-5, is as follows: DGGITQSPKYLFRKEGQNVTLSCEQNLNHDAMYWYRQDPGQGLRLIYYSQIVNDFQKGDIAEGYSVSREKKESFPLTVTSAQKNPTAFYLCASSIETGVVQPQHFGDGTRLSIL.

The gene calls are TRBV7-9 and TRBJ1-2; perhaps TRBD1 as D (6 bases). This CDR3 comprises 13 residues. With 2 bases removed from V and 4 bases from J, the gap between germline ends came to 8 bases. Per the germline V gene, CDR1 is SEHNR and CDR2 is FQNEAQ (reference sequence). CDR3 loop: CASSLLDSYGYTF. The CDR3 DNA sequence: TGTGCCAGCAGCTTACTGGACAGCTATGGCTACACCTTC.

This chain uses TRBV27 with TRBJ2-3; 12 bases line up with TRBD2. Germline loops: CDR1 MNHEY, CDR2 SMNVEV (reference sequence). Trimming took 4 bases from V and 1 from J; bases not matched to a gene: 3. The CDR3 length is 16 residues. The CDR3 loop is CASSSRTSGGTDTQYF. The DNA of the CDR3 is TGTGCCAGCAGTTCTCGGACTAGCGGGGGCACAGATACGCAGTATTTT.

The chain carries TRBV9 and TRBJ1-6; D is unclear. Trimming took off 3 bases at V and 0 bases at J, with 10 bases between the two ends. The CDR3 is 16 amino acids. Germline CDR1 SGDLS, CDR2 YYNGEE. Here the CDR3 reads CASSEELSSYNSPLHF. The DNA of the CDR3 is TGTGCCAGCAGCGAAGAATTAAGCTCCTATAATTCACCCCTCCACTTT.

This clone was seen a single time. J is TRBJ1-1 and V is TRBV6-5; D gene ambiguous. CDR3 length equals 15 residues. Trimming pared 0 bases from V and 5 bases from J, leaving 13 bases between. Germline CDR1 reads MNHEY; CDR2 reads SVGAGI. CDR3 amino acids: CASSYSASTGTEAFF. As DNA, the CDR3 is TGTGCCAGCAGTTACTCCGCCAGTACCGGGACTGAAGCTTTCTTT.

V and J are TRBV6-2 or TRBV6-3 and TRBJ1-5; D possibly corresponds to TRBD1 (6 bases). This CDR3 has 14 residues. Germline assignment: CDR1 MNHEY and CDR2 SVGEGT. Trimming removed 5 bases from V and 5 bases from J, with 13 bases in between. CDR3 region: CASSPQGTHQPQHF. Here the CDR3 DNA reads TGTGCCAGCAGTCCACAGGGTACGCATCAGCCCCAGCATTTT.

The chain combines TRBV15 with TRBJ2-3; D is ambiguous. The CDR3 is 15 amino acids. Germline-derived CDR1 and CDR2 are LNHNV and YYDKDF (reference sequence). V lost 0 bases to trimming and J lost 1 base, with 8 bases between them. The CDR3 sequence is CATSRDDTRTDTQYF. The CDR3 DNA is TGTGCCACCAGCAGAGATGACACCCGCACAGATACGCAGTATTTT.

The rearrangement links TRBV3-1 (or the pseudogene TRBV3-2) to TRBJ2-7, with D perhaps assigned TRBD1 or TRBD2 (5 bases each). This CDR3 has 16 residues. Per the germline V gene, CDR1 is LGHDT and CDR2 is YNNKEL (reference sequence). V was pared by 1 base and J by 3 bases, with 16 bases between. The CDR3 reads CASSQGTAGDDYEQYF. DNA of the CDR3: TGTGCCAGCAGCCAAGGAACAGCCGGGGACGACTACGAGCAGTACTTC.

J is TRBJ1-5 and V is TRBV28; possible D gene TRBD1, 5 bases. This CDR3 region has 15 residues. Germline CDR1 is MDHEN and CDR2 is SYDVKM. V was cut by 3 bases and J by 1 base, with 10 bases left in between. Here the CDR3 reads CASSFIGGSNQPQHF. For the CDR3, the DNA is TGTGCCAGCAGTTTTATCGGGGGAAGCAATCAGCCCCAGCATTTT.

V gene TRBV6-1 combines with J gene TRBJ2-5; 9 nucleotides align to TRBD2. The CDR3 loop spans 17 amino acids. CDR1 and CDR2 (germline): MNHNS, SASEGT. Trimming took 3 bases from V and 3 from J; bases not matched to a gene: 11. The CDR3 reads CASSEKMGGGGEETQYF. As DNA, the CDR3 is TGTGCCAGCAGTGAGAAGATGGGCGGGGGGGGAGAAGAGACCCAGTACTTC.

V gene TRBV7-3 combines with J gene TRBJ2-3; D may be TRBD2 (6 bases). The ends were cut back, 1 base at V and 6 bases at J, with 17 bases in the middle. The germline V gene encodes CDR1 SGHTA and CDR2 FQGTGA. The CDR3 is 16 residues long. The CDR3 is CASSLRPGLPLDTQYF. Here the CDR3 DNA reads TGTGCCAGCAGCTTAAGACCGGGACTCCCATTGGATACGCAGTATTTT.

V is TRBV2 and J is TRBJ1-2; D is possibly TRBD1 (5 bases). This CDR3 spans 14 amino acids. Germline V gene data show CDR1 as SNHLY and CDR2 as FYNNEI. Trimming cost V 2 bases and J 3 bases, with 10 bases left between them. The CDR3 DNA reads TGTGCCAGCAGTGAATGGCAGGGACACTATGGCTACACCTTC. It codes for CASSEWQGHYGYTF.

A few counts support this clone. The V and J genes are TRBV19 and TRBJ1-5, with TRBD1 as a possible D gene (5 bases). Trimming shortened V by 3 bases and J by 7 bases, and 13 bases separated the two germline ends. From germline, CDR1 is LNHDA and CDR2 SQIVND (reference sequence). The CDR3 contains 14 residues. CDR3 bases: TGTGCCAGTAGTATTTTAGAGCAGGGCCAGCCCCAGCATTTT. Encoded protein: CASSILEQGQPQHF. Full variable domain (rest looked up from reference TRBV19 and TRBJ1-5): DGGITQSPKYLFRKEGQNVTLSCEQNLNHDAMYWYRQDPGQGLRLIYYSQIVNDFQKGDIAEGYSVSREKKESFPLTVTSAQKNPTAFYLCASSILEQGQPQHFGDGTRLSIL.